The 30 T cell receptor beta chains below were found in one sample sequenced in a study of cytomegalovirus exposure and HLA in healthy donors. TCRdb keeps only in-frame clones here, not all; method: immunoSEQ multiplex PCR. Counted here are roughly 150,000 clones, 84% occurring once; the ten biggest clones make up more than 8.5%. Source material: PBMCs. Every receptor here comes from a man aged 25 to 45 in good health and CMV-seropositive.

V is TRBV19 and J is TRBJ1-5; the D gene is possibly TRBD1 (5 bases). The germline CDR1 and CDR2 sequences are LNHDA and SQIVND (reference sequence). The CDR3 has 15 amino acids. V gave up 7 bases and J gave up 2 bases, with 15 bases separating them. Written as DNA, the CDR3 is TGTGCCAGTACCCTAATGGGGGGTCGCAATCAGCCCCAGCATTTT. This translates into CASTLMGGRNQPQHF.

The CDR3 DNA sequence: TGCGCCAGCAGCCAAGATCATGTCACCGGGGAGCTGTTTTTT. Encoded protein: CASSQDHVTGELFF. V is TRBV4-3 and J is TRBJ2-2; D call uncertain. This CDR3 region has 14 residues. Germline V gene lookup returns CDR1 LGHNA and CDR2 YSLEER. Trimming took off 0 bases at V and 4 bases at J, with 6 bases between the two ends.

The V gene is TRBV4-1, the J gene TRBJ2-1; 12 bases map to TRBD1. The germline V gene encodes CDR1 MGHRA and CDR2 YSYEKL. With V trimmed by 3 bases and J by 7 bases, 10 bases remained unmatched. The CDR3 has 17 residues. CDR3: CASSQGSGTGGRNEQFF. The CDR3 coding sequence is TGCGCCAGCAGCCAGGGATCCGGGACAGGGGGCCGGAATGAGCAGTTCTTC.

The CDR3 sequence is CASSSLQGMGDEAFF. Written as DNA, the CDR3 is TGCGCCAGCAGCTCCCTTCAGGGGATGGGAGATGAAGCTTTCTTT. The chain employs TRBV5-1 and TRBJ1-1, with D possibly being TRBD1 (6 bases). The length of the CDR3 is 15 residues. Germline values: CDR1 SGHRS, CDR2 YFSETQ. Trimming shortened V by 3 bases and J by 7 bases, and 19 bases separated the two germline ends.

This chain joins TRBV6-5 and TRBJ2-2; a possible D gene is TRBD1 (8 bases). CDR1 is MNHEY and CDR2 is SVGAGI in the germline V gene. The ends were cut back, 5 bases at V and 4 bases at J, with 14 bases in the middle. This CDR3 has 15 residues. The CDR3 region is CASSQQGGSTGELFF. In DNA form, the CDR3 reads TGTGCCAGCAGTCAACAGGGGGGGAGCACCGGGGAGCTGTTTTTT.

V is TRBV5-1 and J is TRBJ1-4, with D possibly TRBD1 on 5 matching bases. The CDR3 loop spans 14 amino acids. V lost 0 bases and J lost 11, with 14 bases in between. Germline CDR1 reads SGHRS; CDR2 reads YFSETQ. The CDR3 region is CASSLASAGGKLFF. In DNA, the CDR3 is TGCGCCAGCAGCTTGGCCTCCGCCGGGGGGAAACTGTTTTTT.

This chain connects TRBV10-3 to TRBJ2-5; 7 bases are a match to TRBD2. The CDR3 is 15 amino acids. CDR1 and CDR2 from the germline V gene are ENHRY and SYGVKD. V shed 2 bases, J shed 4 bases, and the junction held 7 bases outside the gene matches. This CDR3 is CAISEGRGSIETQYF. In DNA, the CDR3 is TGTGCCATCAGTGAGGGGCGGGGGTCCATAGAGACCCAGTACTTC.

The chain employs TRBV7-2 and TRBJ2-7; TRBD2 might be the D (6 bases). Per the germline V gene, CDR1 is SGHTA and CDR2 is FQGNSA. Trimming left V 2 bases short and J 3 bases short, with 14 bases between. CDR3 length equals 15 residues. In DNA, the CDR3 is TGTGCCAGCAGCTTATCTCAGGGTAGCGGCTACGAGCAGTACTTC. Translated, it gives CASSLSQGSGYEQYF.

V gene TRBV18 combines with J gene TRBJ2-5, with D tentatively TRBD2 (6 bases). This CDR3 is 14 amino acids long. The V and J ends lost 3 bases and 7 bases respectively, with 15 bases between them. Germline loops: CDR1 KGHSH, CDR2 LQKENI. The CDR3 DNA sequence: TGTGCCAGCTCACCGGGAGGAGGACGGGGGACCCAGTACTTC. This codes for CASSPGGGRGTQYF.

The CDR3 bases are TGTGCCAGCAGCTTAGGCCCGGTTTTCACAGATACGCAGTATTTT. It specifies CASSLGPVFTDTQYF. The rearrangement links TRBV13 to TRBJ2-3; D remains unclear. The V and J ends lost 0 bases and 2 bases respectively, with 9 bases between them. Germline values: CDR1 PRHDT, CDR2 FYEKMQ (reference sequence). The CDR3 totals 15 residues.

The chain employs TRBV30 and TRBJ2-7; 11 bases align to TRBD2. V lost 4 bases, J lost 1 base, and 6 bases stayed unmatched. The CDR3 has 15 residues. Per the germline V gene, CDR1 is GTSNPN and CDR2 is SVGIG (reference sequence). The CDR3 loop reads CAWMFASGGSYEQYF. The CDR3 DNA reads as TGTGCCTGGATGTTCGCTAGCGGGGGGTCCTACGAGCAGTACTTC.

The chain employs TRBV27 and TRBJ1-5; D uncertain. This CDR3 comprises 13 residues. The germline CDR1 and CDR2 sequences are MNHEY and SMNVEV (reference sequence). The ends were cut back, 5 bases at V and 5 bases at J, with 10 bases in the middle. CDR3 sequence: CASSPRTYQPQHF. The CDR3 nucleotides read TGTGCCAGCAGTCCGCGGACTTATCAGCCCCAGCATTTT.

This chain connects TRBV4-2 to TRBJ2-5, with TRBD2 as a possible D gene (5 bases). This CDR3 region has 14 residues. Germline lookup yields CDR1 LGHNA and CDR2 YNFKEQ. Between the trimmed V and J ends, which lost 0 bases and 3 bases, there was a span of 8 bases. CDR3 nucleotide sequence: TGTGCCAGCAGCCAAGATAGAGCGGAAGAGACCCAGTACTTC. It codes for CASSQDRAEETQYF.

This CDR3 is CASSLLQGYNSPLHF. The CDR3 DNA reads as TGTGCCAGCAGCTTGTTACAGGGGTATAATTCACCCCTCCACTTT. V usage is TRBV5-4 and J usage is TRBJ1-6; TRBD1 matches 7 bases. CDR1 and CDR2 (germline): SGHNT, YYREEE (reference sequence). The CDR3 extends over 15 amino acids. The V and J ends lost 1 base and 4 bases, in that order; junction bases with no gene match: 2. Combining the CDR3 with reference TRBV5-4 and TRBJ1-6 gives the whole variable domain ETGVTQSPTHLIKTRGQQVTLRCSSQSGHNTVSWYQQALGQGPQFIFQYYREEENGRGNFPPRFSGLQFPNYSSELNVNALELDDSALYLCASSLLQGYNSPLHFGNGTRLTVT.

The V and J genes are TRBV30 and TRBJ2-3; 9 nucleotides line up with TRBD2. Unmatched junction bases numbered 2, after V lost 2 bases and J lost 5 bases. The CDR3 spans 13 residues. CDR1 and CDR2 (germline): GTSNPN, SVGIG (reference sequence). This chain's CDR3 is CAWSSGGKDTQYF. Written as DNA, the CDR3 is TGTGCCTGGAGTAGCGGGGGGAAAGATACGCAGTATTTT.

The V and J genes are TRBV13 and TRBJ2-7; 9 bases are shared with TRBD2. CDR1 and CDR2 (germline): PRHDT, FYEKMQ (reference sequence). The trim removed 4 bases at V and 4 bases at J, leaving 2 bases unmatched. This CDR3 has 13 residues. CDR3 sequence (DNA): TGTGCCAGCAGCTCCGGACTAGCGTACGAGCAGTACTTC. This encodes CASSSGLAYEQYF. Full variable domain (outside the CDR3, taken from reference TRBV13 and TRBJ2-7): AAGVIQSPRHLIKEKRETATLKCYPIPRHDTVYWYQQGPGQDPQFLISFYEKMQSDKGSIPDRFSAQQFSDYHSELNMSSLELGDSALYFCASSSGLAYEQYFGPGTRLTVT.

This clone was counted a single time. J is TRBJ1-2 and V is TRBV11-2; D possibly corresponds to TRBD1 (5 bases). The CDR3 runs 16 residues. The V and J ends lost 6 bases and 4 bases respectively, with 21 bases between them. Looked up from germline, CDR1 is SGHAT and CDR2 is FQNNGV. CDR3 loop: CASSSVRGGLSYGYTF. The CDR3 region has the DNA TGTGCCAGCAGTTCCGTAAGGGGTGGGCTCAGCTATGGCTACACCTTC.

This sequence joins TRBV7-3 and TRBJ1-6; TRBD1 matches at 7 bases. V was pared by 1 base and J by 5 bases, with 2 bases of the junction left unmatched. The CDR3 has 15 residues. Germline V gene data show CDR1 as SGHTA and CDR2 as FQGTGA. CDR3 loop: CASSLIGTDNSPLHF. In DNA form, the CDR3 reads TGTGCCAGCAGCTTAATCGGGACAGATAATTCACCCCTCCACTTT.

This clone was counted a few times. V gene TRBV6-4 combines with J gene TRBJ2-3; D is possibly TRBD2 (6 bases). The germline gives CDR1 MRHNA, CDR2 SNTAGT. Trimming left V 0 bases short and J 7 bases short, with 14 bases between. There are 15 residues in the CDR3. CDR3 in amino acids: CASSDSIGGKNTQYF. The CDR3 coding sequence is TGTGCCAGCAGTGACTCGATAGGAGGGAAGAATACGCAGTATTTT.

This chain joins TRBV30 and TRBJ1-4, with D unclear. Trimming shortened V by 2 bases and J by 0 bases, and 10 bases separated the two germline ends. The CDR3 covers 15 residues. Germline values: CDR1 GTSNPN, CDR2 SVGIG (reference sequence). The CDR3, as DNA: TGTGCCTGGAGTAACCTGGCCTCAACTAATGAAAAACTGTTTTTT. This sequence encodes CAWSNLASTNEKLFF.

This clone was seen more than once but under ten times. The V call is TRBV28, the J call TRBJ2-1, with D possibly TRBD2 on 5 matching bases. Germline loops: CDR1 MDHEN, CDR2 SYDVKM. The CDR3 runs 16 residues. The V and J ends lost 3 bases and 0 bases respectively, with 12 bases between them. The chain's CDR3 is CASSFSSGYSYNEQFF. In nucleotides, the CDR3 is TGTGCCAGCAGTTTTTCGAGCGGATACTCCTACAATGAGCAGTTCTTC.

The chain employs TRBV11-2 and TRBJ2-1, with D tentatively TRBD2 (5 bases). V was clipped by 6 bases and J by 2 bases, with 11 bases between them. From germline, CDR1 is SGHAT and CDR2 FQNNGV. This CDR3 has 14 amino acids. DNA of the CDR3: TGTGCCAGCAGAAAGCGGAGCGCCTACAATGAGCAGTTCTTC. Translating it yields CASRKRSAYNEQFF.

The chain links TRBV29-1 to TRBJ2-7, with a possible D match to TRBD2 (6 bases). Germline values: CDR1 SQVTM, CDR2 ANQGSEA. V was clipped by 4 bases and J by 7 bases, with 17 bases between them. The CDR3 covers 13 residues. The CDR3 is CSVAEGILGEQYF. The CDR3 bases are TGCAGCGTTGCGGAGGGGATCCTGGGAGAGCAGTACTTC.

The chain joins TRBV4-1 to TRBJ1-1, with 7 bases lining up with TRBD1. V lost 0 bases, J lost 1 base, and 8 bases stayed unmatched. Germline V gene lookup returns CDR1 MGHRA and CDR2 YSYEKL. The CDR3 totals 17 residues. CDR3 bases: TGCGCCAGCAGCCAAGATTGGGGGGACAGCCCGAACACTGAAGCTTTCTTT. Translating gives CASSQDWGDSPNTEAFF.

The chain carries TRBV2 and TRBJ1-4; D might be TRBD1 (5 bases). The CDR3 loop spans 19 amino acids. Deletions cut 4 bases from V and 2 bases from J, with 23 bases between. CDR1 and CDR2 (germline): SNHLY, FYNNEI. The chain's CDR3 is CASSVVRQGEWVTNEKLFF. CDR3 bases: TGTGCCAGCAGTGTTGTACGGCAGGGCGAGTGGGTGACTAATGAAAAACTGTTTTTT.

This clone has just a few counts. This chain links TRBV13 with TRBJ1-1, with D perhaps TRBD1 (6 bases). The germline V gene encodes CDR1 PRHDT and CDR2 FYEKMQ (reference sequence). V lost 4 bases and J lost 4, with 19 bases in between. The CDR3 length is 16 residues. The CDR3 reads CASSWGGRAAGTEAFF. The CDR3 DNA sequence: TGTGCCAGCAGCTGGGGGGGCAGGGCGGCCGGCACTGAAGCTTTCTTT.

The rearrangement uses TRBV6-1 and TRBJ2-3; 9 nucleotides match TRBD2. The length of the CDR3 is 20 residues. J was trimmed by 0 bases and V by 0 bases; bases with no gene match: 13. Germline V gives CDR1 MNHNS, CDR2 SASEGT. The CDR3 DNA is TGTGCCAGCAGTGAAGCGGGGGGTGGTAGCGGGAGACTCAGCACAGATACGCAGTATTTT. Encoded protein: CASSEAGGGSGRLSTDTQYF.

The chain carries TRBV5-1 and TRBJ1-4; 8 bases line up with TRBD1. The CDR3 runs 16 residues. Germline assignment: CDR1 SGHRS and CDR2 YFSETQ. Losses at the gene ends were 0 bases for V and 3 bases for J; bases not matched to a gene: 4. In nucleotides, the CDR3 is TGCGCCAGCAGCTTGGGACAGGGGAGTTCTAATGAAAAACTGTTTTTT. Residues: CASSLGQGSSNEKLFF.

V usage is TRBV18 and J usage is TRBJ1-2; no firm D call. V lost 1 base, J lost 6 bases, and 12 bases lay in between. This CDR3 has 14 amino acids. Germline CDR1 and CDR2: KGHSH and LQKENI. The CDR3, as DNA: TGTGCCAGCTCACCACGGGCAGGAGGTGATGGCTACACCTTC. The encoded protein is CASSPRAGGDGYTF. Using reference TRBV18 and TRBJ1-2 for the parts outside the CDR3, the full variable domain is NAGVMQNPRHLVRRRGQEARLRCSPMKGHSHVYWYRQLPEEGLKFMVYLQKENIIDESGMPKERFSAEFPKEGPSILRIQQVVRGDSAAYFCASSPRAGGDGYTFGSGTRLTVV.

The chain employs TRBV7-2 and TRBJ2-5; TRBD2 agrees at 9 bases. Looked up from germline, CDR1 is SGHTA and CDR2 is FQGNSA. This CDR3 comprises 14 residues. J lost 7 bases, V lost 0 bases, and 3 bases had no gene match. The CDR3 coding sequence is TGTGCCAGCAGCTTAGCGAGTAGCGGGGGGACCCAGTACTTC. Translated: CASSLASSGGTQYF.